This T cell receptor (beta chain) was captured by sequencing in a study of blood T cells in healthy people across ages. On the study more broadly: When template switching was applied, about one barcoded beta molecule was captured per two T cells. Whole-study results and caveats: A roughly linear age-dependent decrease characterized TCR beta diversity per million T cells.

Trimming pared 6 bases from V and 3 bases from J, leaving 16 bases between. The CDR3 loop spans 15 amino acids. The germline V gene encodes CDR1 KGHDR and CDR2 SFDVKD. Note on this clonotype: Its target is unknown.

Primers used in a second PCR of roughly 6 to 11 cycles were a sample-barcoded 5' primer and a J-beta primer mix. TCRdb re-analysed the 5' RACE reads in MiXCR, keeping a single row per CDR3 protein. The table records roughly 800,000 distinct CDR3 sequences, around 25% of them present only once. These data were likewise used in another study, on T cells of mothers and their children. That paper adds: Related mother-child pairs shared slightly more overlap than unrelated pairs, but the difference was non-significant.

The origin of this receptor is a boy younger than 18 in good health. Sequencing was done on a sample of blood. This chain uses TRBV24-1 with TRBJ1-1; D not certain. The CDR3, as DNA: TGTGCCACCAGTACCTCGTCGCTAGGGTACACTGAAGCTTTCTTT. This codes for CATSTSSLGYTEAFF.